Sequencing of this T cell receptor beta chain was carried out in a study of blood T cell repertoires in COVID-19. Study-level background: COVID-19 samples, acute and convalescent, were from the United States, Italy and Spain.

Sequenced by immunoSEQ multiplex PCR; TCRdb stores in-frame clones only, minus some. Of some 65,000 clones listed, 65% to 80% are singletons. Trimming removed 4 bases from V and 7 bases from J; junction bases left unmatched: 4. From germline, CDR1 is SGHDN and CDR2 FVKESK. The CDR3 covers 15 residues. The sequenced sample consisted of peripheral blood. This rearrangement joins TRBV14 to TRBJ1-6; 10 nucleotides line up with TRBD1. The origin of this receptor is a woman aged 70 to 79 with acute or convalescent COVID-19. The chain's CDR3 is CASSLRGQGNSPLHF. In nucleotides, the CDR3 is TGTGCCAGCAGCCTTAGGGGACAGGGGAATTCACCCCTCCACTTT.